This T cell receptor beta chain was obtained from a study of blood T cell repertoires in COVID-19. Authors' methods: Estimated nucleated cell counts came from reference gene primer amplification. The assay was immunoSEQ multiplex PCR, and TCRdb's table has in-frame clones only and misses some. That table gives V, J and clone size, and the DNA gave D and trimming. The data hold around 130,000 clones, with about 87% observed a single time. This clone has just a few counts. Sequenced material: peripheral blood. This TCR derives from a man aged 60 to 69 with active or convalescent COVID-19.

CDR3 sequence reads: CASSLGQNSGNTIYF. Written as DNA, the CDR3 is TGTGCCAGCAGCTTAGGACAGAACTCTGGAAACACCATATATTTT. The chain couples TRBV7-2 to TRBJ1-3; maybe TRBD1 (5 bases). The CDR3 length is 15 residues. CDR1 is SGHTA and CDR2 is FQGNSA in the germline V gene. V lost 1 base to trimming and J lost 0 bases, with 7 bases between them.